The 5 T cell receptor beta chains presented below share a single source sample, sequenced in a study of blood T cell repertoires in COVID-19 (dated by TCRdb to 2019 to 2021). The library was produced with the immunoSEQ multiplex PCR assay. Drawn from immuneACCESS, this table holds only the in-frame rearrangements with V and J called that TCRdb kept. Clones are partly lost; checked studies trace under half to an unresolved V gene and leave the rest unexplained. The sample records about 220,000 clones, around 80% of which are singletons. The ten most abundant clones make up around 13% of the sample. The sequenced sample consisted of peripheral blood. Source of these receptors: a human donor in a cohort sampled during active COVID-19.

The gene calls are TRBV28 and TRBJ2-1; tentative D call: TRBD1 (5 bases). Germline V gene sequence: CDR1 MDHEN, CDR2 SYDVKM. The germline V and J ends were trimmed by 6 bases and 3 bases, with 18 bases remaining between them. The CDR3 loop spans 16 amino acids. CDR3 DNA sequence: TGTGCCAGCAGCCCTCGGGCAGGGCGGATCTACAATGAGCAGTTCTTC. Its translation: CASSPRAGRIYNEQFF. The full variable domain, with the rest looked up from reference TRBV28 and TRBJ2-1, is DVKVTQSSRYLVKRTGEKVFLECVQDMDHENMFWYRQDPGLGLRLIYFSYDVKMKEKGDIPEGYSVSREKKERFSLILESASTNQTSMYLCASSPRAGRIYNEQFFGPGTRLTVL.

This clone is a singleton in its sample. The V and J genes are TRBV6-5 and TRBJ2-7; D is undetermined. The CDR3 covers 13 residues. Looked up from germline, CDR1 is MNHEY and CDR2 is SVGAGI. Trimming took 6 bases from V and 0 from J, leaving 9 bases between them. The CDR3 DNA reads TGTGCCAGCAGAGGAGAGGCCTCCTACGAGCAGTACTTC. Translated: CASRGEASYEQYF.

The genes are TRBV18 and TRBJ2-3, with 9 positions matching TRBD1. The CDR3 length is 15 residues. CDR1 KGHSH and CDR2 LQKENI come from the germline V gene. With V trimmed by 3 bases and J by 1 base, 2 bases remained unmatched. CDR3 in amino acids: CASSPRTGGTDTQYF. The CDR3 DNA reads as TGTGCCAGCTCACCTAGGACAGGGGGCACAGATACGCAGTATTTT. The full variable domain, rest sourced from reference TRBV18 and TRBJ2-3, is NAGVMQNPRHLVRRRGQEARLRCSPMKGHSHVYWYRQLPEEGLKFMVYLQKENIIDESGMPKERFSAEFPKEGPSILRIQQVVRGDSAAYFCASSPRTGGTDTQYFGPGTRLTVL.

The chain is built from TRBV28 and TRBJ2-7; no firm D call. Germline-derived CDR1 and CDR2 are MDHEN and SYDVKM. V was pared by 8 bases and J by 0 bases, with 11 bases between. This CDR3 is built from 13 residues. The CDR3 DNA is TGTGCCAGCGCACGAGGATACTCCTACGAGCAGTACTTC. Its translation: CASARGYSYEQYF.

This rearrangement joins TRBV15 to TRBJ2-2, with D maybe TRBD2 (5 bases). V was shortened by 1 base and J by 0 bases, with 12 bases between the two germline ends. Per germline, CDR1 LNHNV and CDR2 YYDKDF (reference sequence). The CDR3 length is 17 residues. CDR3 sequence reads: CATSRGWGATNTGELFF. CDR3 bases: TGTGCCACCAGCAGAGGCTGGGGAGCCACGAACACCGGGGAGCTGTTTTTT.